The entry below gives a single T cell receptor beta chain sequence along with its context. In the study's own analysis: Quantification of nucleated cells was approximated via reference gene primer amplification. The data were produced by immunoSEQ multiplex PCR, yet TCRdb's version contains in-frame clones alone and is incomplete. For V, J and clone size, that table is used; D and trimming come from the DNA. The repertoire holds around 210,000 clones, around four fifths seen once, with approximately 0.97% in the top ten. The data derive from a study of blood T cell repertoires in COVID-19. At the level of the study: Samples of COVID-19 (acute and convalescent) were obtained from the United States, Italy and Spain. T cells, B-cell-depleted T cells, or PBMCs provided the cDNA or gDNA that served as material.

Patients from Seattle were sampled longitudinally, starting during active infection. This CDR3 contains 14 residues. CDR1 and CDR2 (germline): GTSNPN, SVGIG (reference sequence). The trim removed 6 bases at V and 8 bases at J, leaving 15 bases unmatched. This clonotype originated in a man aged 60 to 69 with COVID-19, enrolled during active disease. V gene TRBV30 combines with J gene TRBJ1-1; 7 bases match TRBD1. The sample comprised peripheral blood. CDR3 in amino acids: CACKQAGGKEEAFF. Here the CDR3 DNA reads TGTGCCTGTAAGCAGGCAGGGGGTAAAGAGGAAGCTTTCTTT.